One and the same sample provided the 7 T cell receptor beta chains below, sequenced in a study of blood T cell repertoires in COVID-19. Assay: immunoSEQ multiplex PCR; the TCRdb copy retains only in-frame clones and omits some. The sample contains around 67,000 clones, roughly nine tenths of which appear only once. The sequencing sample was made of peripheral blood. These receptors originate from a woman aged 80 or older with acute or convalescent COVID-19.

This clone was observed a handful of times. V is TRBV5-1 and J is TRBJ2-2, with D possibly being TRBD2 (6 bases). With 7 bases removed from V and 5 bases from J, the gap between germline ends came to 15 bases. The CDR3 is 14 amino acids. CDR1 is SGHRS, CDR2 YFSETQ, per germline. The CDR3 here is CASDGGWGTGELFF. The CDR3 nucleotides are TGCGCCAGCGACGGGGGTTGGGGAACCGGGGAGCTGTTTTTT.

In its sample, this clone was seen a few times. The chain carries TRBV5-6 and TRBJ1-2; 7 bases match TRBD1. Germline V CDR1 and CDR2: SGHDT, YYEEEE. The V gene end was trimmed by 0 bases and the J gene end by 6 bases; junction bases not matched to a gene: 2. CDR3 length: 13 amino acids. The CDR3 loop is CASSLGGTDGYTF. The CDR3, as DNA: TGTGCCAGCAGCTTGGGGGGGACAGATGGCTACACCTTC.

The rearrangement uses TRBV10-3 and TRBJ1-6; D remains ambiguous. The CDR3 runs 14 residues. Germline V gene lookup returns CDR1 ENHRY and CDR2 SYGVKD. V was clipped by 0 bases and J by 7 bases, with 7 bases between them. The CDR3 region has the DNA TGTGCCATCAGTGAGTCGTTTGAGAATTCACCCCTCCACTTT. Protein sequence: CAISESFENSPLHF.

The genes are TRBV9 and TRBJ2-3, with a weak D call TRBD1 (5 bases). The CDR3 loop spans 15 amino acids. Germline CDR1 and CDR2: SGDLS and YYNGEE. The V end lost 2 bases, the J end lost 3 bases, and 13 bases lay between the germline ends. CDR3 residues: CASSVLDQGTDTQYF. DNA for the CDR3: TGTGCCAGCAGCGTCCTAGATCAGGGAACAGATACGCAGTATTTT.

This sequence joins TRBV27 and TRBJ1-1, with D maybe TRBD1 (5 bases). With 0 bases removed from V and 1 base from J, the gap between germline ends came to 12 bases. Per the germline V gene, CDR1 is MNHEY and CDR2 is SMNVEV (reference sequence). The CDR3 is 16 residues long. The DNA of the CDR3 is TGTGCCAGCAGTTTATCGTTCACCGGGGGGAACACTGAAGCTTTCTTT. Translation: CASSLSFTGGNTEAFF.

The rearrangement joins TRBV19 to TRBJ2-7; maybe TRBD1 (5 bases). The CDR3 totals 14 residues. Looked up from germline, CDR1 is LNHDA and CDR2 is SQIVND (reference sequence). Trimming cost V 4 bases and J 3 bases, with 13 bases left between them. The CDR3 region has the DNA TGTGCCAGTAGTAGAGCCTGGCAGGGCTACGAGCAGTACTTC. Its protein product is CASSRAWQGYEQYF.

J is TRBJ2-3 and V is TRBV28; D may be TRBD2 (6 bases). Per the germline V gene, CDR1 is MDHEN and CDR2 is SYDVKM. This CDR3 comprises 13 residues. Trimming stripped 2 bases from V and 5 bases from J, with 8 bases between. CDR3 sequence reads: CASSLAGQDTQYF. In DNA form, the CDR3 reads TGTGCCAGCAGTTTAGCGGGGCAAGATACGCAGTATTTT.